The source of this TCR beta chain is a study of CD8 T cells in ankylosing spondylitis. This clonotype was counted a few times. Its antigen is currently unknown. Looked up from germline, CDR1 is SGHRS and CDR2 is YFSETQ. The CDR3 sequence is 15 residues long. V gave up 4 bases and J gave up 2 bases; unmatched junction bases: 6. TCRdb ran MiXCR on the 5' RACE reads and lists one entry per CDR3 protein. The table lists 250,000 to 300,000 distinct CDR3 sequences, 20% of them singletons. Study observations and caveats: Disease-linked clones had a CD8+ phenotype and relatively low frequency in peripheral blood. Clones linked to disease were reported to show significant enrichment in matched ankylosing spondylitis synovial fluid.

The TCR originated in a male donor with ankylosing spondylitis or in good health (not recorded which). The chain has TRBV5-1 and TRBJ1-3, with TRBD1 identical over 7 bases. The sequenced material came from blood, either unsorted or a sorted T cell fraction (not recorded which). The CDR3 DNA is TGCGCCAGCAGCCACCTGACAGGGACTGGAAACACCATATATTTT. This codes for CASSHLTGTGNTIYF.